The 22 T cell receptor beta chains below all came from one sample that was sequenced in a study of blood T cell repertoires in COVID-19. The assay was immunoSEQ multiplex PCR, and TCRdb's table has in-frame clones only and misses some. This table holds under 250,000 clones, roughly 83% found once. The specimen was peripheral blood. The receptors here all came from a man aged 40-49 years with acute or convalescent COVID-19.

This chain connects TRBV19 to TRBJ2-1; 10 bases fit TRBD2. V shed 5 bases and J 5 bases; nucleotides not matched to a gene: 9. The CDR3 contains 16 residues. Per the germline V gene, CDR1 is LNHDA and CDR2 is SQIVND (reference sequence). For the CDR3, the DNA is TGTGCCAGTAGTTTGGGGGGACTAGCGAACAACAATGAGCAGTTCTTC. It specifies CASSLGGLANNNEQFF.

This clone was counted between two and nine times. The chain links TRBV5-1 to TRBJ1-3, with TRBD1 matching over 7 bases. Germline loops: CDR1 SGHRS, CDR2 YFSETQ. The CDR3 runs 19 residues. The V segment lost 4 bases and the J segment 0 bases; nucleotides outside the gene matches: 16. CDR3 residues: CASSPWTGTDSLSGNTIYF. DNA for the CDR3: TGCGCCAGCAGCCCCTGGACCGGGACAGACAGTCTCTCTGGAAACACCATATATTTT.

The chain is built from TRBV18 and TRBJ1-3; 7 nucleotides line up with TRBD1. The CDR3 sequence is 17 residues long. Germline assignment: CDR1 KGHSH and CDR2 LQKENI. The ends lost 3 bases at V and 0 bases at J; junction bases unmatched: 8. CDR3 amino acids: CASSPETGSSSGNTIYF. In DNA, the CDR3 is TGTGCCAGCTCACCCGAGACAGGGTCCAGCTCTGGAAACACCATATATTTT.

This rearrangement joins TRBV19 to TRBJ1-1, with D possibly matching TRBD1 (6 bases). V was cut by 7 bases and J by 6 bases, with 18 bases left in between. Germline assignment: CDR1 LNHDA and CDR2 SQIVND (reference sequence). The CDR3 consists of 14 residues. The CDR3 DNA reads TGTGCCAGTATTAATCGGGGGGCGGCCCCTGAAGCTTTCTTT. It encodes CASINRGAAPEAFF. The variable domain in full, completed from reference TRBV19 and TRBJ1-1, reads DGGITQSPKYLFRKEGQNVTLSCEQNLNHDAMYWYRQDPGQGLRLIYYSQIVNDFQKGDIAEGYSVSREKKESFPLTVTSAQKNPTAFYLCASINRGAAPEAFFGQGTRLTVV.

The chain recombines TRBV9 with TRBJ1-1; D may be TRBD1 (5 bases). Germline V gene lookup returns CDR1 SGDLS and CDR2 YYNGEE. V lost 3 bases, J lost 7 bases, and 10 bases lay in between. This CDR3 is built from 12 residues. The CDR3 region is CASSAGGDEAFF. The CDR3 nucleotides read TGTGCCAGCAGCGCCGGGGGAGATGAAGCTTTCTTT.

In regard to this clone: This CDR3 is also generated by other DNA sequences in the sample. The J gene is TRBJ2-1, the V gene TRBV3-1 (or the pseudogene TRBV3-2); TRBD2 matches at 11 bases. J gave up 3 bases and V 4 bases, and 2 bases lay outside the gene matches. CDR3 size: 15 residues. CDR1 and CDR2 from the germline V gene are LGHDT and YNNKEL (reference sequence). CDR3: CASSRGTSGYNEQFF. The CDR3 nucleotides read TGTGCCAGCAGCCGCGGGACTAGCGGCTACAATGAGCAGTTCTTC.

V gene TRBV18 combines with J gene TRBJ2-6, with TRBD1 matching 10 bases. The CDR3 is 20 amino acids. After removal of 2 bases from V and 0 bases from J, the junction contained 10 bases not matched to a gene. Per germline, CDR1 KGHSH and CDR2 LQKENI. CDR3 loop: CASSPGTGDASFSGANVLTF. The CDR3 nucleotides are TGTGCCAGCTCACCAGGGACAGGGGACGCCTCCTTCTCTGGGGCCAACGTCCTGACTTTC.

V gene TRBV7-8 combines with J gene TRBJ1-1, with D unclear. The V and J ends lost 4 bases and 5 bases respectively, with 11 bases between them. CDR3 length: 13 residues. Germline-derived CDR1 and CDR2 are SGHVS and FQNEAQ. CDR3: CASSWRERTEAFF. For the CDR3, the DNA is TGTGCCAGCAGCTGGAGGGAGAGAACTGAAGCTTTCTTT. Full variable domain (missing parts from reference TRBV7-8 and TRBJ1-1): GAGVSQSPRYKVAKRGQDVALRCDPISGHVSLFWYQQALGQGPEFLTYFQNEAQLDKSGLPSDRFFAERPEGSVSTLKIQRTQQEDSAVYLCASSWRERTEAFFGQGTRLTVV.

The chain uses TRBV11-3 and TRBJ2-7; TRBD1 matches at 8 bases. Germline-derived CDR1 and CDR2 are SGHNT and YENEEA. This CDR3 is 15 amino acids long. V was pared by 5 bases and J by 2 bases, with 8 bases of the junction left unmatched. CDR3 residues: CASSLGQGSPYEQYF. The DNA of the CDR3 is TGTGCCAGCAGCCTCGGACAGGGATCTCCCTACGAGCAGTACTTC.

The chain joins TRBV7-2 to TRBJ2-7; 9 bases agree with TRBD2. CDR1 and CDR2 (germline): SGHTA, FQGNSA. J lost 0 bases, V lost 3 bases, and 3 bases had no gene match. The CDR3 is 15 residues long. The CDR3 region is CASSLRGGASYEQYF. In DNA form, the CDR3 reads TGTGCCAGCAGCTTGCGGGGGGGGGCCTCCTACGAGCAGTACTTC.

V usage is TRBV7-9 and J usage is TRBJ1-4; TRBD1 is a possible D gene (6 bases). The CDR3 totals 14 residues. V was clipped by 4 bases and J by 11 bases, with 17 bases between them. Germline V gene sequence: CDR1 SEHNR, CDR2 FQNEAQ (reference sequence). CDR3 DNA sequence: TGTGCCAGCAGCTCGTCCCTCGGGGGGGGCAAACTGTTTTTT. This gives the protein CASSSSLGGGKLFF.

J is TRBJ2-5 and V is TRBV11-2; 8 bases fit TRBD2. V lost 4 bases to trimming and J lost 5 bases; unmatched junction nucleotides: 9. This CDR3 contains 15 residues. Germline assignment: CDR1 SGHAT and CDR2 FQNNGV. The CDR3: CASSSNREGRETQYF. DNA of the CDR3: TGTGCCAGCAGCTCAAACCGGGAGGGCCGTGAGACCCAGTACTTC.

A few counts support this clone. V gene TRBV11-3 combines with J gene TRBJ1-1; D not certain. This CDR3 comprises 12 residues. Trimming removed 5 bases at V and 10 bases at J, with 14 bases between. In germline, CDR1 is SGHNT, CDR2 YENEEA. The CDR3 region has the DNA TGTGCCAGCAGCCGGGGTATCGGGGTAGCTTTCTTT. Translation gives CASSRGIGVAFF.

This sequence joins TRBV29-1 and TRBJ2-1; D perhaps matches TRBD2 (5 bases). Germline-derived CDR1 and CDR2 are SQVTM and ANQGSEA. This CDR3 comprises 14 residues. V dropped 6 bases and J dropped 3 bases, with 15 bases sitting between them. CDR3 amino acids: CSVRRGSNYNEQFF. In DNA form, the CDR3 reads TGCAGCGTCCGCCGAGGGTCAAACTACAATGAGCAGTTCTTC.

This chain uses TRBV2 with TRBJ1-1; no reliable D call. This CDR3 spans 14 amino acids. Looked up from germline, CDR1 is SNHLY and CDR2 is FYNNEI. V lost 4 bases and J lost 1, with 10 bases in between. Here the CDR3 DNA reads TGTGCCAGCAGTGGAGCGGGAGCGAACACTGAAGCTTTCTTT. It is translated as CASSGAGANTEAFF. The complete variable domain, with remaining parts taken from reference TRBV2 and TRBJ1-1, reads EPEVTQTPSHQVTQMGQEVILRCVPISNHLYFYWYRQILGQKVEFLVSFYNNEISEKSEIFDDQFSVERPDGSNFTLKIRSTKLEDSAMYFCASSGAGANTEAFFGQGTRLTVV.

This chain joins TRBV12-5 and TRBJ1-1; D unclear. V lost 1 base, J lost 11 bases, and 11 bases lay in between. This CDR3 is 12 amino acids long. The germline V gene encodes CDR1 LGHNT and CDR2 FRNRAP. CDR3 bases: TGTGCTAGTGGTTTGGGTACCCTCGGGGCTTTCTTT. This codes for CASGLGTLGAFF.

V and J are TRBV2 and TRBJ2-3; 10 bases fit TRBD2. In germline, CDR1 is SNHLY, CDR2 FYNNEI. The CDR3 is 16 residues long. V lost 10 bases and J lost 8; bases outside the gene matches: 18. In DNA form, the CDR3 reads TGTGCCAACAGGAGGGGGCTAGCGGGAGAAGGGAGTACGCAGTATTTT. Translating gives CANRRGLAGEGSTQYF. Looking up the rest from reference TRBV2 and TRBJ2-3 gives the full variable domain: EPEVTQTPSHQVTQMGQEVILRCVPISNHLYFYWYRQILGQKVEFLVSFYNNEISEKSEIFDDQFSVERPDGSNFTLKIRSTKLEDSAMYFCANRRGLAGEGSTQYFGPGTRLTVL.

The chain couples TRBV19 to TRBJ1-2; D is perhaps TRBD1 (6 bases). Per the germline V gene, CDR1 is LNHDA and CDR2 is SQIVND (reference sequence). V lost 7 bases and J 4 bases, leaving 16 bases between the germline ends. There are 14 residues in the CDR3. The DNA for the CDR3 is TGTGCCAGTAACCTCGGCCGGACAGCCTATGGCTACACCTTC. This gives the protein CASNLGRTAYGYTF.

The chain employs TRBV14 and TRBJ2-7, with 8 bases matching TRBD2. Trimming cost V 1 base and J 7 bases; bases outside gene matches: 9. The CDR3 loop spans 15 amino acids. The V gene's germline CDR1 is SGHDN and CDR2 FVKESK. Written as DNA, the CDR3 is TGTGCCAGCAGCCAAGGATCAGCGGGAGTAGGGGAGCAGTACTTC. Translating it yields CASSQGSAGVGEQYF.

V is TRBV11-2 and J is TRBJ2-1; D might be TRBD1 (5 bases). The CDR3 is 14 amino acids. V was cut by 7 bases and J by 7 bases, with 17 bases left in between. Germline V gene sequence: CDR1 SGHAT, CDR2 FQNNGV. CDR3 coding DNA: TGTGCCAGCATGACAGTTGCGCTTCGGAATGAGCAGTTCTTC. Amino acid sequence: CASMTVALRNEQFF.

The chain carries TRBV20-1 and TRBJ1-2; 8 nucleotides agree with TRBD1. The CDR3 spans 16 residues. Germline V lookup: CDR1 DFQATT, CDR2 SNEGSKA (reference sequence). The ends lost 5 bases at V and 4 bases at J; junction bases unmatched: 15. The CDR3 bases are TGCAGTGCTGGTGGGGGCAGGGGGCCACGGAGCTATGGCTACACCTTC. It yields the protein CSAGGGRGPRSYGYTF.

This rearrangement joins TRBV3-1 (or the pseudogene TRBV3-2) to TRBJ1-2; 7 bases agree with TRBD1. The CDR3 extends over 15 amino acids. From germline, CDR1 is LGHDT and CDR2 YNNKEL (reference sequence). With 0 bases clipped from V and 6 bases from J, the junction kept 7 bases outside the gene matches. This chain's CDR3 is CASSQDTRQGHGYTF. In DNA form, the CDR3 reads TGTGCCAGCAGCCAAGATACCCGACAGGGCCATGGCTACACCTTC.